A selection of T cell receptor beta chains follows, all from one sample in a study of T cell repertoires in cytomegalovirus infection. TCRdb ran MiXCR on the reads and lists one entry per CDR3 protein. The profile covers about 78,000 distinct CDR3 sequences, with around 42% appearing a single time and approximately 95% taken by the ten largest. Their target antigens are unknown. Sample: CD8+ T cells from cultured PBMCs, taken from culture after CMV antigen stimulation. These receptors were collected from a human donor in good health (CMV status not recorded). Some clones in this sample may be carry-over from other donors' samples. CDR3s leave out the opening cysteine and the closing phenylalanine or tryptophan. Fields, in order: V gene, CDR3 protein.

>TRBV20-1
SASEGTGMNTEAF
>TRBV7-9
ASSLLPYRTG
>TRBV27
ASSHPGQGYNEQF
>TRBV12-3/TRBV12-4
ASIKQQGTEAF
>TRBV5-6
ASSSSPNNEQF
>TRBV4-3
ASSQDSEGSSYNEQF
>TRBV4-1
ASSHRQGNGYT
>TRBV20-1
SARDPTEQDLSGYT
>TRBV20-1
SARAYRENTEAF
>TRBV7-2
ASSPQTDTQY
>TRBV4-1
ASSQAEAYEQY
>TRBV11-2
ASSSTPGTGEVVGGELF
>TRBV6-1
ASSEARAGLRAYEQY
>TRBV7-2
ASSDRGAYEQY
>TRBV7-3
ASSPDGSPTYEQY